This section outlines one T cell receptor beta chain sequence together with its context. Bulk PBMC genomic DNA spanned ten immunoSEQ deep plates. In the original analysis: Filtering differed because ImmunoSEQ produced junction-only sequences that carried no quality scores. Assay: immunoSEQ multiplex PCR; the TCRdb copy retains only in-frame clones and omits some. The V and J calls and clone size were taken over from that table, and D and trimming were inferred from the DNA. The sample includes roughly 480,000 clones, less than 80% of them seen just once. Only Caucasian adults living in Nashville, Tennessee made up the donor group. This entry is derived from a study of shared clonotypes between healthy human individuals. Study information: The donor group consisted of two women and three men, aged 18 to 49.

The specimen was PBMCs. This receptor was identified in a woman between 40 and 55 years old in good health. Some clones in this sample may be carry-over from other donors' samples.

This CDR3 reads CASSSDGRLASQETQYF. The CDR3 coding sequence is TGTGCCAGCAGCTCCGACGGGAGACTAGCGAGTCAAGAGACCCAGTACTTC. The chain carries TRBV5-4 and TRBJ2-5, with TRBD2 identical over 8 bases. Trimming removed 3 bases from V and 2 bases from J; junction bases left unmatched: 12. The CDR3 sequence is 17 residues long. Germline CDR1 reads SGHNT; CDR2 reads YYREEE (reference sequence). Using reference TRBV5-4 and TRBJ2-5 for the parts outside the CDR3, the full variable domain is ETGVTQSPTHLIKTRGQQVTLRCSSQSGHNTVSWYQQALGQGPQFIFQYYREEENGRGNFPPRFSGLQFPNYSSELNVNALELDDSALYLCASSSDGRLASQETQYFGPGTRLLVL.